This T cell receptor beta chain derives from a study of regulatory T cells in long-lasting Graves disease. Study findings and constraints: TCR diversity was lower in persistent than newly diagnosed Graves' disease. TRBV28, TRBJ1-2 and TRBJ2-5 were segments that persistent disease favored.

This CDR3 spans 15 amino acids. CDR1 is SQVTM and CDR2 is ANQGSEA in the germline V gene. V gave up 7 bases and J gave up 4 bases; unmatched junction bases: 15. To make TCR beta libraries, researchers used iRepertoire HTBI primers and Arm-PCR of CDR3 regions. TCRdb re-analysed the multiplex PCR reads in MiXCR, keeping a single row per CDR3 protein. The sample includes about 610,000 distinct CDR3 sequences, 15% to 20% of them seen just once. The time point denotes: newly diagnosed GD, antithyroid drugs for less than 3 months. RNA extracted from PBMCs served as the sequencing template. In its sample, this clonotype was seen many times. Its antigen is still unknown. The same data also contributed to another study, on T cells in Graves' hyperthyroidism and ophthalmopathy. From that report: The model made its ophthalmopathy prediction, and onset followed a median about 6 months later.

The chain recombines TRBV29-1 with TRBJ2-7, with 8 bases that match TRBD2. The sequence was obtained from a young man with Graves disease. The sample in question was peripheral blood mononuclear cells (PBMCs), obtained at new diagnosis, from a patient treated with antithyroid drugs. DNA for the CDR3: TGCAGCGCGGGGGGGAGACTAGCGAGGCCTTACGAGCAGTACTTC. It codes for CSAGGRLARPYEQYF.